The source of this T cell receptor (beta chain) is a study of PD-1 blockade in mismatch repair-deficient tumors. In the study overall: All were previously treated, progressing patients with approximately 11 mismatch repair-deficient cancer types. Overall study findings and caveats: After pembrolizumab, tumor-resident clones rose rapidly, then generally contracted before radiologic responses.

With regard to this clone: Its antigen is not known.

Between the trimmed V and J ends, which lost 5 bases and 1 base, there was a span of 11 bases. The CDR3 has 15 amino acids. Germline-derived CDR1 and CDR2 are MNHEY and SMNVEV (reference sequence). TCRdb's table, derived via immunoSEQ multiplex PCR, lists solely in-frame clones and lacks some. The sample records about 68,000 clones, approximately 80% being singletons. This clonotype was obtained from an adult with mismatch repair-deficient cancer. Sequences were derived from peripheral blood, sampled 2 weeks after starting pembrolizumab. The genes are TRBV27 and TRBJ1-4, with D tentatively TRBD1 (5 bases). The CDR3 reads CASSPRGVTNEKLFF. The CDR3 region has the DNA TGTGCCAGCAGTCCTAGAGGGGTAACTAATGAAAAACTGTTTTTT. Drawing the rest from reference TRBV27 and TRBJ1-4, the complete variable domain is EAQVTQNPRYLITVTGKKLTVTCSQNMNHEYMSWYRQDPGLGLRQIYYSMNVEVTDKGDVPEGYKVSRKEKRNFPLILESPSPNQTSLYFCASSPRGVTNEKLFFGSGTQLSVL.